This T cell receptor beta chain was captured by sequencing in a study of a mutant IDH1 vaccine in newly diagnosed glioma. Study at large: Treated individuals were about 60% male and roughly 40% female, averaging roughly 40 years of age. The therapy given earlier, which was standard therapy, consisted of radiotherapy, temozolomide, or both, and most of the patients received both.

The CDR3 totals 13 residues. The germline V and J ends were trimmed by 4 bases and 5 bases, with 9 bases remaining between them. Germline values: CDR1 SGHVS, CDR2 FQNEAQ. Concerning this clone: The antigen remains undetermined.

Assay used: immunoSEQ multiplex PCR; TCRdb lists only in-frame clones, some missing. The sample has roughly 120,000 clones; about four fifths are singletons. Time point in this sample: week 11, during vaccination. The content of each vaccine dose was 300 ug of mutant IDH1 20-mer peptide, and topical imiquimod accompanied it. In every donor, the tumor was a new WHO grade 3 or 4 IDH1-mutant, ATRX-lost astrocytoma. The sequence came from a man aged 35-49 years with glioma. Here the sequenced sample was PBMCs, taken from a glioma patient whose treatment included an IDH1 peptide vaccine. V gene TRBV7-8 combines with J gene TRBJ1-5; perhaps TRBD1 as D (6 bases). Written as DNA, the CDR3 is TGTGCCAGCAGCTACAGGGTGTATCAGCCCCAGCATTTT. Its translation: CASSYRVYQPQHF.